The 22 T cell receptor beta chains presented below share a single source sample, sequenced in a study of Graves' ophthalmopathy and Graves' hyperthyroidism. CDR3 regions of TCR beta were amplified from RNA transcripts. HTBI primers primed a first-round RT-PCR, and a second-round multiplex PCR followed. TCRdb passed the multiplex PCR reads through MiXCR, listing each CDR3 protein once. The repertoire holds a few hundred thousand distinct CDR3 sequences, approximately 20% seen once, with roughly 1.5% in the top ten. Sequencing used peripheral blood. The receptors were sampled from a woman between 18 and 30 years old with Graves' ophthalmopathy.

This clonotype has at least ten counts. The chain joins TRBV5-1 to TRBJ1-1; D call uncertain. V shed 0 bases and J shed 4 bases, with 7 bases lying between them. CDR1 and CDR2 from the germline V gene are SGHRS and YFSETQ. This CDR3 has 13 amino acids. This chain's CDR3 is CASSLAGLTEAFF. The CDR3 coding sequence is TGCGCCAGCAGCTTGGCAGGACTCACTGAAGCTTTCTTT.

This clonotype was counted many times. J is TRBJ2-7 and V is TRBV20-1; D remains unclear. There are 13 residues in the CDR3. With 0 bases removed from V and 6 bases from J, the gap between germline ends came to 12 bases. Germline CDR1 is DFQATT and CDR2 is SNEGSKA (reference sequence). CDR3 coding DNA: TGCAGTGCTAGAGATTACAGTAGTCCCGAGCAGTACTTC. Its translation: CSARDYSSPEQYF.

This clonotype has at least ten counts. This chain connects TRBV28 to TRBJ2-5; 12 bases are shared with TRBD2. This CDR3 region has 15 residues. The germline CDR1 and CDR2 sequences are MDHEN and SYDVKM. The V and J ends lost 6 bases and 0 bases, in that order; junction bases with no gene match: 2. CDR3 residues: CASSRTSGNQETQYF. DNA of the CDR3: TGTGCCAGCAGCAGGACTAGCGGGAACCAAGAGACCCAGTACTTC.

This clonotype has at least ten counts. This chain connects TRBV10-3 to TRBJ2-5; D is unclear. This CDR3 is built from 11 residues. Trimming shortened V by 8 bases and J by 5 bases, and 9 bases separated the two germline ends. Germline CDR1 ENHRY, CDR2 SYGVKD. For the CDR3, the DNA is TGTGCCATCGGCCTCCGGGAGACCCAGTACTTC. Translated, it gives CAIGLRETQYF.

The CDR3 loop reads CASSPDRARQYEQYF. For the CDR3, the DNA is TGTGCCAGCAGTCCCGACCGAGCCAGGCAGTACGAGCAGTACTTC. The V call is TRBV28, the J call TRBJ2-7; no firm D call. V was shortened by 5 bases and J by 4 bases, with 18 bases between the two germline ends. This CDR3 contains 15 residues. Per germline, CDR1 MDHEN and CDR2 SYDVKM.

At least ten counts were recorded for this clonotype. The chain recombines TRBV12-3 or TRBV12-4 with TRBJ2-3; no reliable D call. The CDR3 consists of 15 residues. Trimming removed 1 base from V and 4 bases from J, with 12 bases in between. This chain's CDR3 is CASSLGGHLADTQYF. In DNA form, the CDR3 reads TGTGCCAGCAGTTTAGGTGGGCATCTGGCAGATACGCAGTATTTT.

In its sample, this clonotype was seen many times. A much larger clonotype is one base distant, so this may be a read error. The chain is built from TRBV6-1 and TRBJ2-5, with D tentatively TRBD2 (5 bases). CDR3 length: 14 amino acids. Per the germline V gene, CDR1 is MNHNS and CDR2 is SASEGT. Between the trimmed V and J ends, which lost 10 bases and 4 bases, there was a span of 19 bases. The CDR3 loop reads CANTRALTTETQYF. The CDR3 DNA follows: TGTGCCAACACTAGAGCACTTACAACAGAGACCCAGTACTTC.

Many counts were recorded for this clonotype. V gene TRBV19 combines with J gene TRBJ1-2, with D possibly matching TRBD1 (6 bases). The V gene's germline CDR1 is LNHDA and CDR2 SQIVND (reference sequence). Trimming took 6 bases from V and 10 from J, leaving 18 bases between them. The CDR3 has 13 residues. The chain's CDR3 is CASRIYPDRFYTF. The CDR3 region has the DNA TGTGCCAGTAGGATATATCCGGACAGATTCTACACCTTC.

There are many counts of this clonotype. The chain combines TRBV19 with TRBJ1-5; perhaps TRBD1 as D (5 bases). Germline lookup yields CDR1 LNHDA and CDR2 SQIVND (reference sequence). The CDR3 is 12 amino acids. V lost 5 bases and J lost 7, with 9 bases in between. Here the CDR3 reads CASSQGRQPQHF. Here the CDR3 DNA reads TGTGCCAGTAGTCAGGGTAGGCAGCCCCAGCATTTT. Combining the CDR3 with reference TRBV19 and TRBJ1-5 gives the whole variable domain DGGITQSPKYLFRKEGQNVTLSCEQNLNHDAMYWYRQDPGQGLRLIYYSQIVNDFQKGDIAEGYSVSREKKESFPLTVTSAQKNPTAFYLCASSQGRQPQHFGDGTRLSIL.

This clonotype was seen repeatedly, ten times or more. The chain joins TRBV20-1 to TRBJ1-1; D perhaps matches TRBD1 (5 bases). Germline V gene lookup returns CDR1 DFQATT and CDR2 SNEGSKA (reference sequence). V dropped 0 bases and J dropped 5 bases, with 13 bases sitting between them. The length of the CDR3 is 14 residues. CDR3 amino acids: CSARDGRSGTEAFF. CDR3 in DNA: TGCAGTGCTAGAGACGGTCGATCAGGGACTGAAGCTTTCTTT.

The chain links TRBV6-1 to TRBJ2-7, with TRBD2 identical over 11 bases. Germline trimming cut 8 bases from V and 3 bases from J; bases unmatched to any gene: 9. The length of the CDR3 is 15 residues. Germline loops: CDR1 MNHNS, CDR2 SASEGT. DNA of the CDR3: TGTGCCAGCCAAAGACTAGCGGGGTGGAACTACGAGCAGTACTTC. Protein: CASQRLAGWNYEQYF.

This clonotype has a count of ten or more. The chain is built from TRBV2 and TRBJ2-5; TRBD1 matches at 10 bases. The trim removed 4 bases at V and 4 bases at J, leaving 6 bases unmatched. Germline V gene data show CDR1 as SNHLY and CDR2 as FYNNEI. The CDR3 totals 15 residues. CDR3 residues: CASSGLGTGVETQYF. CDR3 in DNA: TGTGCCAGCAGTGGCCTCGGGACAGGGGTAGAGACCCAGTACTTC.

This clonotype was seen ten or more times. The CDR3, as DNA: TGTGCCATCAGTGAGTCCGGAGTAGGCACTGAAGCTTTCTTT. Translated, it gives CAISESGVGTEAFF. V is TRBV10-3 and J is TRBJ1-1; D gene uncertain. The germline V gene has CDR1 ENHRY and CDR2 SYGVKD. Trimming shortened V by 0 bases and J by 4 bases, and 9 bases separated the two germline ends. This CDR3 spans 14 amino acids.

This clonotype was found many times. The CDR3 protein is CASSLGRQVSNQPQHF. The CDR3 coding sequence is TGTGCCAGCAGTTTAGGAAGACAGGTTAGCAATCAGCCCCAGCATTTT. V usage is TRBV27 and J usage is TRBJ1-5, with D possibly being TRBD1 (6 bases). This CDR3 contains 16 residues. Germline loops: CDR1 MNHEY, CDR2 SMNVEV (reference sequence). Trimming cost V 2 bases and J 0 bases, with 11 bases left between them.

With respect to this clonotype: The junction does not match germline at one end; this may be a read error. The rearrangement uses TRBV12-3 or TRBV12-4 and TRBJ2-3, with 7 bases that match TRBD2. This CDR3 comprises 13 residues. In nucleotides, the CDR3 is TGTGCCAGCAGCCAGACTAGCACAGATACGCAGTACTTT. Translated: CASSQTSTDTQYF.

Comments on this clonotype: This clone may be a read error of a much larger clone one base away. The CDR3 region is CPSGMTGNSGNTIYF. DNA for the CDR3: TGCCCCAGCGGCATGACAGGGAACTCTGGAAACACCATATATTTT. V gene TRBV4-3 combines with J gene TRBJ1-3, with TRBD1 matching over 7 bases. This CDR3 has 15 amino acids. The germline CDR1 and CDR2 sequences are LGHNA and YSLEER.

This rearrangement joins TRBV11-2 to TRBJ2-5; 7 bases match TRBD1. The J segment lost 1 base and the V segment lost 5 bases, leaving 4 bases of the junction unmatched. Per germline, CDR1 SGHAT and CDR2 FQNNGV. CDR3 length equals 14 residues. The CDR3 reads CASSHWDSQETQYF. The CDR3 nucleotides are TGTGCCAGCAGCCACTGGGACAGCCAAGAGACCCAGTACTTC.

The chain couples TRBV6-1 to TRBJ2-4; 11 bases fit TRBD1. The trim removed 3 bases at V and 0 bases at J, leaving 7 bases unmatched. The CDR3 has 18 residues. Looked up from germline, CDR1 is MNHNS and CDR2 is SASEGT. The CDR3 DNA reads as TGTGCCAGCAGTGATCCCCCGGGACAGGGGGTAGCCAAAAACATTCAGTACTTC. It specifies CASSDPPGQGVAKNIQYF.

This clonotype was observed a few times. The J gene is TRBJ2-2, the V gene TRBV4-3; possibly TRBD2 for D (5 bases). The germline V gene encodes CDR1 LGHNA and CDR2 YSLEER. V was trimmed by 0 bases and J by 2 bases, leaving 10 bases between them. This CDR3 is 16 amino acids long. Written as DNA, the CDR3 is TGCGCCAGCAGCCAAGATTGGCTAGCCAACACCGGGGAGCTGTTTTTT. It encodes CASSQDWLANTGELFF.

This clonotype showed up many times. The J gene is TRBJ2-5, the V gene TRBV5-1; tentatively, D is TRBD1 or TRBD2 (6 bases each). The CDR3 consists of 15 residues. Germline CDR1 and CDR2: SGHRS and YFSETQ. Trimming stripped 4 bases from V and 7 bases from J, with 20 bases between. The CDR3 region has the DNA TGCGCCAGCAGCCCCGGCACGGGGGCCGCGGGGACCCAGTACTTC. The encoded protein is CASSPGTGAAGTQYF.

This clonotype appeared many times. The chain links TRBV7-2 to TRBJ2-7, with 8 bases that match TRBD2. This CDR3 has 16 amino acids. Germline V lookup: CDR1 SGHTA, CDR2 FQGNSA. V gave up 2 bases and J gave up 2 bases; unmatched junction bases: 8. The CDR3 spells CASSLWASGRPYEQYF. CDR3 in DNA: TGTGCCAGCAGCTTATGGGCTAGCGGGCGCCCCTACGAGCAGTACTTC.

The rearrangement joins TRBV6-2 or TRBV6-3 to TRBJ2-5; 9 nucleotides line up with TRBD1. Germline V CDR1 and CDR2: MNHEY, SVGEGT. CDR3 length equals 13 residues. V dropped 7 bases and J dropped 5; count of bases not matched to a gene: 5. The CDR3 is CASTRTGAETQYF. The CDR3 DNA is TGTGCCAGCACTAGGACAGGGGCGGAGACCCAGTACTTC.